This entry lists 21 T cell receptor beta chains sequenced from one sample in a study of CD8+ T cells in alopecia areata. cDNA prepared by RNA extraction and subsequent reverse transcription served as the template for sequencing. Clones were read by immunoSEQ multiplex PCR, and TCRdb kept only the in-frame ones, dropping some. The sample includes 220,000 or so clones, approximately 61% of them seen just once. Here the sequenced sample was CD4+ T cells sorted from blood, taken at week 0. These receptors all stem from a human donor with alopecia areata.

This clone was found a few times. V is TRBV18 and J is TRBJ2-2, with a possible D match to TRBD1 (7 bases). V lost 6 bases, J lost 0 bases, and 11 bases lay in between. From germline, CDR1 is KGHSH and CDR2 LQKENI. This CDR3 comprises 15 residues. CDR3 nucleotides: TGTGCCAGCTCCCCAGGGGGGACGAACACCGGGGAGCTGTTTTTT. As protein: CASSPGGTNTGELFF.

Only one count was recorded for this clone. In DNA form, the CDR3 reads TGTGCCAGCAGCTCCAGCACAAGCTCCTACAATGAGCAGTTCTTC. Protein: CASSSSTSSYNEQFF. The chain recombines TRBV9 with TRBJ2-1; D unresolved. CDR1 and CDR2 from the germline V gene are SGDLS and YYNGEE. This CDR3 has 15 amino acids. V lost 4 bases and J lost 0, with 11 bases in between.

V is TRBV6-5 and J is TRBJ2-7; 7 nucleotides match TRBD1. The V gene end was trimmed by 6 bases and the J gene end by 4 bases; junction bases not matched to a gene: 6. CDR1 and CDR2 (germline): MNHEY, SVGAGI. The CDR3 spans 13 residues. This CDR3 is CASRSLQGYEQYF. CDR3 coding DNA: TGTGCCAGCAGATCTCTACAGGGGTACGAGCAGTACTTC.

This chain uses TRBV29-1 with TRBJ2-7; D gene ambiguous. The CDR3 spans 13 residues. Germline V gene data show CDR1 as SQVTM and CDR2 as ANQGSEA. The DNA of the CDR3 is TGCATTTCAGCCCGGGCCAGGTTTGACGAGCAGTACTTC. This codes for CISARARFDEQYF.

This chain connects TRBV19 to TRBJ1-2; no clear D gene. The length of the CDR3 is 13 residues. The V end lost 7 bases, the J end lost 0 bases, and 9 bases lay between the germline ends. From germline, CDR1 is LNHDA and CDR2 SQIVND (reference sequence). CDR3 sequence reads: CASNNGPNYGYTF. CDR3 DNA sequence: TGTGCCAGTAATAACGGTCCTAACTATGGCTACACCTTC.

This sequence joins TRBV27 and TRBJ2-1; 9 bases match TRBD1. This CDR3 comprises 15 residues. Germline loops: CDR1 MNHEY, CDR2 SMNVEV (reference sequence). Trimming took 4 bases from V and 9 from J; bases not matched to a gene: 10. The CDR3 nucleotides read TGTGCCAGCAGTTCCGGGACAGGGCGGATCGGTGAGCAGTTCTTC. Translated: CASSSGTGRIGEQFF.

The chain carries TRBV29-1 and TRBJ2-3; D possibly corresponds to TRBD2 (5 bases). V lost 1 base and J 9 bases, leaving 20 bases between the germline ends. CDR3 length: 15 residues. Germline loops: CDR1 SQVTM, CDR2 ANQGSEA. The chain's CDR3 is CSVEVLGVEGDTQYF. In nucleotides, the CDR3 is TGCAGCGTTGAAGTTCTGGGCGTCGAGGGAGACACGCAGTATTTT.

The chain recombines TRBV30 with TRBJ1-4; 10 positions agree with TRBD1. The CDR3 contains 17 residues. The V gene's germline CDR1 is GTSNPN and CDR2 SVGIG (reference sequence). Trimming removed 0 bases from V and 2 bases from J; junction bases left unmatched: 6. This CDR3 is CAWSVSGTGATNEKLFF. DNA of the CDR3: TGTGCCTGGAGTGTATCGGGGACAGGGGCCACTAATGAAAAACTGTTTTTT.

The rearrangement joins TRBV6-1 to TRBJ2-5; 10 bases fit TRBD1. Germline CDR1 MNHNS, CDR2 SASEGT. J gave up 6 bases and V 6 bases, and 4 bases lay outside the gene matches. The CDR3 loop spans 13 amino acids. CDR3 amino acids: CASRRQGAKTQYF. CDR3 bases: TGTGCCAGCAGAAGACAGGGGGCGAAGACCCAGTACTTC.

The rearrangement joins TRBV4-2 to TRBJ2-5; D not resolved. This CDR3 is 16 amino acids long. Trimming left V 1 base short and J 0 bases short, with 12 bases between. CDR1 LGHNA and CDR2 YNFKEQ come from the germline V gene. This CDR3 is CASSQGTGAYQETQYF. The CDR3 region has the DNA TGTGCCAGCAGCCAAGGAACCGGAGCGTACCAAGAGACCCAGTACTTC.

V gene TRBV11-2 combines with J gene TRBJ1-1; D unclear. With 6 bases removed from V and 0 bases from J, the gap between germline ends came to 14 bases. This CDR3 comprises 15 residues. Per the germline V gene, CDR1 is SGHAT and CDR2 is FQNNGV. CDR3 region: CASRHRAQLNTEAFF. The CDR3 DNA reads TGTGCCAGCAGACATAGGGCCCAATTGAACACTGAAGCTTTCTTT.

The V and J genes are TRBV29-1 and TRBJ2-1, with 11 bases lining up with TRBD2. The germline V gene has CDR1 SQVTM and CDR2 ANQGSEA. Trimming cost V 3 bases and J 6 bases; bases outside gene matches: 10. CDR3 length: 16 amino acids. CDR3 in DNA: TGCAGCGTTGATCGGCTAGCGGGGGGAAAGTCCAATGAGCAGTTCTTC. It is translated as CSVDRLAGGKSNEQFF.

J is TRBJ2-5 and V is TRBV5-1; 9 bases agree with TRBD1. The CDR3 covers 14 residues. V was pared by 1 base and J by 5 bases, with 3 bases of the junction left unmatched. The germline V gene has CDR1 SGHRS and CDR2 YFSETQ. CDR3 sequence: CASSLYRGQETQYF. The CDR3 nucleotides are TGCGCCAGCAGCTTGTACAGGGGGCAGGAGACCCAGTACTTC.

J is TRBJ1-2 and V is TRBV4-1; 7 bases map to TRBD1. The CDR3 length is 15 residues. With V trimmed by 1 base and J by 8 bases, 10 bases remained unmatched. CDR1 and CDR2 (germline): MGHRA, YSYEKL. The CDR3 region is CASSQVDRESAGYTF. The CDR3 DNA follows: TGCGCCAGCAGCCAAGTCGACAGGGAGAGTGCGGGCTACACCTTC.

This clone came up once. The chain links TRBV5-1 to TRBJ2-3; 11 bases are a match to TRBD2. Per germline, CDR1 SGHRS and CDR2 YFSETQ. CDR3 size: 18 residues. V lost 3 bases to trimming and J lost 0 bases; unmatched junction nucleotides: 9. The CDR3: CASSSGRLAGISTDTQYF. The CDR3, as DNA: TGCGCCAGCAGCTCCGGGCGACTAGCGGGGATAAGCACAGATACGCAGTATTTT.

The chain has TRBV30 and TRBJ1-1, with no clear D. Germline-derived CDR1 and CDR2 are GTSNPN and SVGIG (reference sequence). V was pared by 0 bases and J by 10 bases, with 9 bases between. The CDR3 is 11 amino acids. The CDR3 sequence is CAWSVLRGAFF. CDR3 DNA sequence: TGTGCCTGGAGTGTACTACGGGGAGCTTTCTTT.

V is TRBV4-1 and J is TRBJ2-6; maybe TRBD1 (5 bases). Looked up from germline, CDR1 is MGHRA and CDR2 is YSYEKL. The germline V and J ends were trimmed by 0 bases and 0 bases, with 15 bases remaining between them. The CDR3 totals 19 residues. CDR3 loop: CASSQDLWQGHSGANVLTF. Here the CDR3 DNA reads TGCGCCAGCAGCCAAGATCTTTGGCAGGGCCACTCTGGGGCCAACGTCCTGACTTTC.

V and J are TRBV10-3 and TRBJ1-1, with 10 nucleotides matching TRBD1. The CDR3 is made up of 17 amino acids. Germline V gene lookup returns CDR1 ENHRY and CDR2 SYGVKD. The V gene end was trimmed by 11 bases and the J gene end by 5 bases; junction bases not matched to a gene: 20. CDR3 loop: CASRIPGDRGSRTEAFF. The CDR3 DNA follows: TGTGCCTCGCGAATTCCCGGGGACAGGGGTTCTCGGACTGAAGCTTTCTTT.

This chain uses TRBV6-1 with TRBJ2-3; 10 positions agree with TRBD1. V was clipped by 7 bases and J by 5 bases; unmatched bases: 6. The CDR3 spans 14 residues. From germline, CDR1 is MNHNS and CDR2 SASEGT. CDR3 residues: CASIPGQGRDTQYF. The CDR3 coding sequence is TGTGCCAGCATACCGGGACAGGGGAGAGATACGCAGTATTTT.

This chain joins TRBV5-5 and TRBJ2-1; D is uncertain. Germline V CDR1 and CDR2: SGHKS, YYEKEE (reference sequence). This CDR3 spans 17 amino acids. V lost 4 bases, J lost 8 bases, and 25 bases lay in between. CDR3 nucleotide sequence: TGTGCCAGCAGCCACGTAGGCTTTAGCCGCCTGATCGATGAGCAGTTCTTC. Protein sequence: CASSHVGFSRLIDEQFF.

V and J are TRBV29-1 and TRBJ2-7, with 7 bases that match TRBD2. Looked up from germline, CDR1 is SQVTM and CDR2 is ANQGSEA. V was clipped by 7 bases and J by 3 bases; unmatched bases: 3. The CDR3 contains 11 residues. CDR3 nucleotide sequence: TGCAGCGCTGGGAGGGACTACGAGCAGTACTTC. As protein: CSAGRDYEQYF.